This T cell receptor beta chain was recorded in a study of sequential checkpoint blockade in melanoma. The wider study: TCRβ was sequenced from DNA of 91 pretreatment tumors. More than 20 patients had matched tumor biopsies before treatment and at week 13 after nivolumab or ipilimumab alone.

As to treatment: randomized to nivolumab then ipilimumab (arm A) or the reverse (arm B). Study findings and constraints: In arm A, pretreatment tumor clonality was associated with response.

Remarks on this clone: The target antigen is unknown.

CDR3 length: 14 residues. The V and J ends lost 10 bases and 0 bases, in that order; junction bases with no gene match: 8. The germline CDR1 and CDR2 sequences are MNHGY and SAAAGT. TCRdb's table, derived via immunoSEQ multiplex PCR, lists solely in-frame clones and lacks some. The sample includes about 4,100 clones, around 22% of them seen just once. The clonotype originates from a human donor with melanoma. The sequencing used tumor tissue (inferred from file names), collected from a patient given nivolumab and ipilimumab in sequence. The J gene is TRBJ1-1, the V gene TRBV6-8, with TRBD1 matching 7 bases. Here the CDR3 reads CAIRGASMNTEAFF. For the CDR3, the DNA is TGTGCCATCAGGGGGGCCAGTATGAACACTGAAGCTTTCTTT.